Listed below are T cell receptor beta chains from one sample, sequenced in a study of OX40 agonist ivuxolimab in advanced cancers. TCRdb keeps only in-frame clones here, not all; method: immunoSEQ multiplex PCR. The sample contains approximately 78,000 clones, around 88% of which appear only once. The sequences come from CD4+ or CD8+ T cells sorted from blood, collected in a trial of the OX40 agonist ivuxolimab. The receptors here all came from an adult with an advanced solid tumor such as melanoma, head and neck, liver or kidney cancer. CDR3s include the opening cysteine and the closing phenylalanine or tryptophan.

J gene: TRBJ2-2
V gene: TRBV7-2
CDR3 protein: CASGGVGNTGELFF

J gene: TRBJ2-1
V gene: TRBV10-3
CDR3 protein: CAISESGGSLNEQFF

J gene: TRBJ2-1
V gene: TRBV6-4
CDR3 protein: CASSDYRPAGGYNEQFF

J gene: TRBJ2-3
V gene: TRBV27
CDR3 protein: CASSLYASTDTQYF

J gene: TRBJ2-7
V gene: TRBV6-5
CDR3 protein: CATRGAGVYEQYF

J gene: TRBJ1-1
V gene: TRBV7-2
CDR3 protein: CASSFGGGNTEAFF

J gene: TRBJ2-2
V gene: TRBV18
CDR3 protein: CASSPEQGANTGELFF

J gene: TRBJ1-2
V gene: TRBV9
CDR3 protein: CASSTTGRGYTF

J gene: TRBJ2-7
V gene: TRBV5-1
CDR3 protein: CASSSLGRRYEQYF

J gene: TRBJ1-2
V gene: TRBV7-2
CDR3 protein: CASSPQGGVYGYTF